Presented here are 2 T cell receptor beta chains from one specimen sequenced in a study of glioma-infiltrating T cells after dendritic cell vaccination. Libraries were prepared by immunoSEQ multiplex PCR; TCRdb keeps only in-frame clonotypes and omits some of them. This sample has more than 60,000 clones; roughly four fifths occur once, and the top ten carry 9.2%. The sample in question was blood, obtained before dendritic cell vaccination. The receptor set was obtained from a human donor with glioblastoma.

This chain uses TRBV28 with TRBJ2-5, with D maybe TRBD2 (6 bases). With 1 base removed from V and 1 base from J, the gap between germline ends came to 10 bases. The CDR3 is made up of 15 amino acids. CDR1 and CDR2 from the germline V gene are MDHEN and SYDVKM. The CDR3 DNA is TGTGCCAGCAGTTTATCAGCGGGCCTCCAAGAGACCCAGTACTTC. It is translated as CASSLSAGLQETQYF.

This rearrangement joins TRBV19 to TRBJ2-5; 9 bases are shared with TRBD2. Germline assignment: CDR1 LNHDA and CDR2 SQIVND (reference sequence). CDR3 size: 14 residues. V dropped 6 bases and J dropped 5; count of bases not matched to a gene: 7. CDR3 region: CASRVAGAGETQYF. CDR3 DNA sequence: TGTGCCAGTAGAGTAGCGGGGGCGGGGGAGACCCAGTACTTC.